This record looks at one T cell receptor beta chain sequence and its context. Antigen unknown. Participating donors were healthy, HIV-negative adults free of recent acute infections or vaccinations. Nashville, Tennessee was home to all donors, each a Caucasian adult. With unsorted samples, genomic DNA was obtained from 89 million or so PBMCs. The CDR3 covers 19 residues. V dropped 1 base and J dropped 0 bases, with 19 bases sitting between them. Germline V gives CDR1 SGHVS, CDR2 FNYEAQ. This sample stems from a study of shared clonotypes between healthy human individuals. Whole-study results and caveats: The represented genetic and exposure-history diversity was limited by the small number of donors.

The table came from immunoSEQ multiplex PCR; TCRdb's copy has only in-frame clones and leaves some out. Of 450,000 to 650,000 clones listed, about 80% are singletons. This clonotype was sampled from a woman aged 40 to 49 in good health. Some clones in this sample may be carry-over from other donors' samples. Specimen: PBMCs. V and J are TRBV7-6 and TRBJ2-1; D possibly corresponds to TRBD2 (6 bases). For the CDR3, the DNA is TGTGCCAGCAGCTTAGAGCGGGTCCCAGGTGGGAGCTCCTACAATGAGCAGTTCTTC. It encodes CASSLERVPGGSSYNEQFF.